Listed here are 2 T cell receptor beta chains from one sample, sequenced in a study of long-term antiretroviral therapy in people with HIV. The assay used was immunoSEQ (version v3.0), run at survey level. Sequencing used immunoSEQ multiplex PCR; TCRdb keeps in-frame clones, though not all of them. Of 48,000 or so clones in the sample, 80% to 90% were seen once. The sample in question was unsorted PBMCs, obtained 0.8 years after starting antiretroviral therapy. The source of these receptors is a woman in her late teens or twenties with HIV.

The chain links TRBV27 to TRBJ1-5; the D is unclear. The CDR3 covers 17 residues. Germline CDR1 MNHEY, CDR2 SMNVEV (reference sequence). Trimming removed 3 bases from V and 0 bases from J, with 15 bases in between. In nucleotides, the CDR3 is TGTGCCAGCAGTTTCCTCCCGGCCCGAAATAGCAATCAGCCCCAGCATTTT. Protein sequence: CASSFLPARNSNQPQHF.

The V call is TRBV19, the J call TRBJ1-3; D unresolved. The V end lost 3 bases, the J end lost 0 bases, and 21 bases lay between the germline ends. This CDR3 is built from 19 residues. Looked up from germline, CDR1 is LNHDA and CDR2 is SQIVND (reference sequence). CDR3 DNA: TGTGCCAGTAGTATGGACCGCCGGGCTGGTCGCCCCTCTGGAAACACCATATATTTT. As protein: CASSMDRRAGRPSGNTIYF.